This T cell receptor (beta chain) was captured by sequencing in a study of CD8+ T cells in alopecia areata (dated by TCRdb to 2016 to 2019). Turning to the overall study: The treated patients took part in an open-label pilot trial in which moderate-to-severe alopecia areata was treated with oral tofacitinib at 5 to 10 mg twice daily. Tofacitinib was given for 6 to 18 months, followed by 6 months of follow-up off drug to assess delayed response and recurrence. In treated patients, disease severity was measured using the SALT score, which gives the percentage of scalp surface area affected. High-throughput TCRbeta sequencing was used to examine T cell clonal expansion in alopecia areata in both the C3H/HeJ mouse model and human patients. In humans, TCRbeta sequencing was performed on scalp tissue and on sorted CD4+ and CD8+ peripheral blood T cells from healthy controls and from patients with patchy or totalis/universalis alopecia areata. Tofacitinib-treated patients had biopsies at baseline and at 4 and 24 weeks of treatment, with a later scalp biopsy in several patients. Clonality in the scalp was compared among normal scalp (n=4), patchy alopecia areata scalp (n=8), and alopecia totalis/universalis scalp (n=8). The RNA source kit depended on sample type: the PAXgene miRNA kit for fixed scalp, the miRNeasy kit for PBMCs, and the RNeasy kit for mouse skin. TCRbeta CDR3 regions were amplified by immunoSEQ multiplex PCR using 35 Vbeta forward and 13 Jbeta reverse primers. Study-level results and caveats: During tofacitinib treatment, many expanded lesional clones remained in scalp and blood, and this persistence may partly explain relapse after treatment is stopped. Compared with normal scalp, lesional scalp had higher clonality and more expanded CD8+ clones, particularly in alopecia totalis/universalis, a pattern that suggests antigenic drive. Because the treated cohort was small and included a single nonresponder, larger studies are needed to assess links between baseline CD8+ expansion and response. Unlike mouse skin, where gammadelta T cells dominate, normal human skin contains resident alphabeta T cells that get sequenced too, which complicates analysis of the scalp TCR repertoire. TCR sequences shared between patients were less clear than in mice, possibly partly because of HLA diversity in the patient population. Scalp clonality and the number of expanded CD8+ clones among the top 100 scalp clones were significantly decreased by tofacitinib.

This specimen's treatment or condition label, interpreted: oral pan-JAK inhibitor, 5-10 mg twice daily. From alopecia areata patients, peripheral blood was collected along with lesional scalp punch biopsies. PBMCs were isolated by density centrifugation and stained for CD3, CD4 and CD8, and CD4+ and CD8+ T cells were sorted on a FACSAria. Libraries came from the immunoSEQ multiplex PCR assay. For TCR sequencing, RNA was extracted from every sample and reverse transcribed into cDNA to serve as template. First-strand cDNA was synthesized with SuperScript III using a 2:1 mix of oligo-dT and random hexamers. A synthetic immune receptor repertoire was used to measure amplification bias, and any remaining bias was corrected computationally. As for how the authors treated the data: After raw reads were preprocessed to remove errors, the CDR3 was defined following IMGT conventions as running from the conserved cysteine to phenylalanine. Clonality was calculated as 1 minus Shannon entropy normalized by log2 of the number of productive unique TCRs. Whether scalp clones were CD4 or CD8 was inferred by matching scalp TCRbeta sequences against CD4 and CD8 repertoires sorted from blood. In TCRdb, the immuneACCESS table is reduced to in-frame sequences with V and J assigned. These tables do not hold every clone; where another copy was compared, an unresolved V gene accounts for under half, and the others remain unexplained. That table furnishes V, J and clone size, whereas the DNA furnished D and trimming. This sample holds some 190,000 clones; about 51% were observed only once. Over 9% of the sample comes from the top ten.

CDR1 and CDR2 (SQVTM, ANQGSEA) derive from the germline V gene. Relative to germline, V is 6 bases shorter and J is 0 bases shorter, with 15 bases between their ends. The CDR3 runs 14 residues from the cysteine to the phenylalanine. Just CDR3 DNA is preserved here, 42 bases in frame from base 1. As regards this clone: It has no known antigen specificity. Per-nucleotide qualities are absent, and no much larger clonotype sits a single base away.

This chain is built from TRBV29-1 and TRBJ2-7; the D gene is possibly TRBD1, with 6 bases matching. This clonotype was sampled from a human donor with alopecia areata. The sequences come from CD8+ T cells sorted from blood, collected at week 52, from a patient treated with tofacitinib. The CDR3 region has the sequence CSVSDRSSSYEQYF. The nucleotide sequence is given as TGCAGCGTGAGTGACAGGTCCAGCTCCTACGAGCAGTACTTC.